This TCR beta chain was identified in a study of PD-1 blockade in classical Hodgkin lymphoma. Looked up from germline, CDR1 is MNHEY and CDR2 is SVGAGI. The CDR3 extends over 14 amino acids. The J segment lost 9 bases and the V segment lost 7 bases, leaving 8 bases of the junction unmatched. Some clones are missing from TCRdb's copy, which holds only in-frame ones; the method was immunoSEQ multiplex PCR. This table holds about 99,000 clones, more than 80% found once. Regarding the study as a whole: Sources of repertoire differences remain undefined, possibly disease activity or prior therapy. Baseline diversity resembling that of newly diagnosed patients was seen in complete responders. At C4D1, TCR diversity had climbed significantly for CD4+ cells, though not for CD8+ cells.

A remark on this clone: No antigen is known for it.

Following autologous stem cell transplantation, relapse occurred in every patient, and exposure to brentuximab vedotin varied. Complete response, partial response or progressive disease was recorded as best response. This sequence joins TRBV6-5 and TRBJ2-5; 13 bases map to TRBD2. This receptor was identified in a human donor with classical Hodgkin lymphoma. The sequencing here drew on peripheral blood mononuclear cells (PBMCs), taken before the second cycle of nivolumab. The CDR3 nucleotides read TGTGCCAGCAATCCGGGACTAGCGGGGCAGGCCCAGTACTTC. The encoded protein is CASNPGLAGQAQYF.